This T cell receptor (beta chain) came from a study of early T cells in non-severe SARS-CoV-2 infection. Study summary: Chains were unpaired, as sequencing was done on bulk RNA from unsorted whole blood.

This clonotype has a handful of counts. Looked up from germline, CDR1 is WNHNN and CDR2 is SYGVQD (reference sequence). V shed 6 bases and J 7 bases; nucleotides not matched to a gene: 5. The CDR3 is 13 residues long. TCRdb reprocessed the 5' RACE reads with MiXCR, giving one entry per CDR3 protein. The sample has about 81,000 distinct CDR3 sequences; 5.5% to 7.5% are singletons. This receptor was identified in an adult who was a healthcare worker with PCR-confirmed SARS-CoV-2 infection or an uninfected control (not recorded which). The sample was whole blood. J is TRBJ2-2 and V is TRBV10-1, with 7 nucleotides matching TRBD1. CDR3 DNA sequence: TGCGCCAGCAGACAGGGGATGAACGGGGAGCTGTTTTTT. Protein: CASRQGMNGELFF.